This is a list of T cell receptor beta chains from one sample in a study of PD-1 blockade in mismatch repair-deficient tumors. Profiled with immunoSEQ multiplex PCR; TCRdb holds only in-frame clones, not every one. The profile shows just under 80,000 clones, approximately 80% of them singletons. The sample consisted of peripheral blood, taken 44 weeks after starting pembrolizumab. Receptors were obtained from an adult with mismatch repair-deficient cancer. CDR3s include the opening cysteine and the closing phenylalanine or tryptophan. The order of the fields is D gene, V gene, clone size, J gene, CDR3 protein, CDR3 DNA. The D gene is left open where the match is weak. Not every row has a clone size; where given, it reads once, few, many or a size class.

NA	TRBV18	NA	TRBJ1-1	CASSPAGLNTEAFF	TGTGCCAGCTCACCGGCAGGGCTAAACACTGAAGCTTTCTTT
TRBD1	TRBV2	NA	TRBJ1-2	CASSEAFDRGLWGYTF	TGTGCCAGCAGTGAAGCATTCGACAGGGGGCTTTGGGGCTACACCTTC
NA	TRBV27	NA	TRBJ1-1	CASSLEGWGTEAFF	TGTGCCAGCAGTTTAGAAGGGTGGGGTACTGAAGCTTTCTTT
NA	TRBV6-1	NA	TRBJ1-3	CASSESREFGNTIYF	TGTGCCAGCAGTGAATCGAGGGAATTTGGAAACACCATATATTTT
TRBD2	TRBV28	NA	TRBJ2-7	CASSRTSGRAREQYF	TGTGCCAGCAGCAGGACTAGCGGGAGGGCCCGGGAGCAGTACTTC
NA	TRBV19	many	TRBJ2-7	CASSSPGLDLQQYF	TGTGCCAGTAGTTCCCCAGGGTTAGACCTTCAGCAGTACTTC
TRBD2	TRBV6-1	NA	TRBJ2-5	CASSEIRAGGPSDF	TGTGCCAGCAGTGAAATACGAGCGGGGGGGCCTTCGGACTTC
NA	TRBV5-1	NA	TRBJ2-2	CASSSWGANTGELFF	TGCGCCAGCAGCTCATGGGGGGCAAACACCGGGGAGCTGTTTTTT
NA	TRBV6-6	NA	TRBJ2-7	CASTHRQTYEQYF	TGTGCCAGCACTCACAGACAGACCTACGAGCAGTACTTC
TRBD1	TRBV18	once	TRBJ1-1	CASSPFDRGRDTEAFF	TGTGCCAGCTCCCCCTTCGACAGGGGGCGGGACACTGAAGCTTTCTTT
NA	TRBV30	NA	TRBJ2-2	CAWSYPGGAGELFF	TGTGCCTGGAGTTACCCCGGGGGCGCCGGGGAGCTGTTTTTT
TRBD2	TRBV11-2	NA	TRBJ2-7	CASSLAAGGPREQYF	TGTGCCAGCAGCTTAGCAGCGGGAGGGCCTCGGGAGCAGTACTTC
NA	TRBV11-2	NA	TRBJ1-1	CASSFGGGRIIPEAFF	TGTGCCAGCAGCTTCGGTGGGGGGCGAATCATCCCTGAAGCTTTCTTT
NA	TRBV27	NA	TRBJ1-2	CASSLSRTTYGYTF	TGTGCCAGCAGTTTATCCCGCACAACCTATGGCTACACCTTC
TRBD1	TRBV11-2	NA	TRBJ1-2	CASSSHDRGYTF	TGTGCCAGCAGCTCCCACGACAGGGGTTACACCTTC
NA	TRBV12-5	NA	TRBJ2-3	CASGLGRGFNTDTQYF	TGTGCTAGTGGTTTGGGTCGCGGGTTTAACACAGATACGCAGTATTTT
TRBD1	TRBV6-5	NA	TRBJ2-2	CASRSGTANTGELFF	TGTGCCAGCAGGTCCGGGACAGCGAACACCGGGGAGCTGTTTTTT
NA	TRBV7-2	NA	TRBJ1-5	CASSSPQPSQPQHF	TGTGCCAGCAGCTCGCCACAACCGAGTCAGCCCCAGCATTTT
NA	TRBV4-1	medium-sized	TRBJ2-5	CASSQVEGPQETQYF	TGCGCCAGCAGCCAGGTTGAGGGACCCCAAGAGACCCAGTACTTC
TRBD1	TRBV29-1	few	TRBJ2-5	CSARDRVSETQYF	TGCAGCGCCCGGGACAGGGTATCAGAGACCCAGTACTTC